This T cell receptor (beta chain) is from a study of T cells in Graves' hyperthyroidism and ophthalmopathy. The investigators amplified TCR beta CDR3 regions from RNA transcripts. The primer set for the first-round RT-PCR of the TCR CDR3 was HTBI. One entry per CDR3 protein results from TCRdb running MiXCR on the multiplex PCR reads. The repertoire holds hundreds of thousands of distinct CDR3 sequences, with approximately 15% as singletons. Uncontrolled infections, other autoimmune diseases, pregnancy or lactation led to exclusion of patients. Any symptoms of ophthalmopathy came after the first hyperthyroidism diagnosis, from which the blood sample dates. From more than 9.5 ml of fresh peripheral blood, PBMCs were isolated. In this sample, this clonotype turned up many times. One end of the junction varies from germline; a read error may be responsible. The specimen sequenced was blood. The TCR comes from a woman aged 25 to 39 with Graves' hyperthyroidism that later progressed to Graves' ophthalmopathy.

The CDR3 is CASSSGQGNYEQYF. DNA for the CDR3: TGCGCCAGCAGCTCGGGACAGGGAAACTACGAGCAGTACTTC. This rearrangement joins TRBV5-4 to TRBJ2-7; 9 bases line up with TRBD1. This CDR3 has 14 residues. Per the germline V gene, CDR1 is SGHNT and CDR2 is YYREEE (reference sequence).